This T cell receptor beta chain was documented in a study of identical twins. This clonotype was seen a few times. Trimming removed 3 bases at V and 1 base at J, with 11 bases between. The germline gives CDR1 DFQATT, CDR2 SNEGSKA (reference sequence). This CDR3 region has 14 residues. After template switching added a universal primer site, the resulting cDNA carried unique molecular identifiers. TCRdb passed the 5' RACE reads through MiXCR, listing each CDR3 protein once. The sample has roughly 770,000 distinct CDR3 sequences, approximately 18% seen once. In addition, the sample was reused for a study of T cells expressing NK-cell markers. That paper notes: The authors derived TCR beta repertoires from sorted CD3+CD56+NKG2C+, CD3+CD56+NKG2C- and CD3+CD56-NKG2C+ T cells. The authors restricted sorting to alpha-beta TCR T cells with an anti-gamma-delta TCR antibody in several experiments. In six donors, dominant NKG2C+ clonotypes were roughly 1.0-8% of CD8+ T cells.

The TCR comes from a woman aged 18-29 years in good health. The genes are TRBV20-1 and TRBJ2-3, with D maybe TRBD2 (7 bases). The material sequenced was PBMCs. The DNA for the CDR3 is TGCAGTGCTAGTGCGGGGGCGGGCACAGATACGCAGTATTTT. Translating gives CSASAGAGTDTQYF.